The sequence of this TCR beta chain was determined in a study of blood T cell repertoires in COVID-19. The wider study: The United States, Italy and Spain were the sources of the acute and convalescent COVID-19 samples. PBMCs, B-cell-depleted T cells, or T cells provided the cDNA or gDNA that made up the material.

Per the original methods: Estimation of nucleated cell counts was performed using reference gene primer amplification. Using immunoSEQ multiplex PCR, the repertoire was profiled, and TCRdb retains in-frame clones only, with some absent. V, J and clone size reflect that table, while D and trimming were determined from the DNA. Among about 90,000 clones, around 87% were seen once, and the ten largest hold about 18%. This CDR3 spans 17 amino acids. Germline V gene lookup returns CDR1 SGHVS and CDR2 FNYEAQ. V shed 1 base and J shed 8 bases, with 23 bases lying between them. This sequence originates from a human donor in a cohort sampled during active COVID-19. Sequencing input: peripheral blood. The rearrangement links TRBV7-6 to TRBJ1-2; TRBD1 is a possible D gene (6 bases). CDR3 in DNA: TGTGCCAGCAGCTTAGTAGCGACCGCCACGGGGGGCGAGGGCTACACCTTC. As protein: CASSLVATATGGEGYTF.